Listed below are T cell receptor beta chains from one sample, sequenced in a study of blood T cell repertoires in COVID-19. Clones were read by immunoSEQ multiplex PCR, and TCRdb kept only the in-frame ones, dropping some. The sample has a few hundred thousand clones, about 86% seen once; the top ten hold under 3.5%. The sequencing sample was made of peripheral blood. These receptors all come from a man aged 50 to 60 with active or convalescent COVID-19. The CDR3 runs from the conserved cysteine through the conserved F or W. The D gene is left open where the match is weak. Rows may omit the clone size; those that give it use once, few, many or a size class.

>TRBV2|NA|NA|TRBJ2-7
TGTGCCAGCAGTGACAATGTCTACGAGCAGTACTTC
CASSDNVYEQYF
>TRBV7-2|NA|TRBD1|TRBJ2-2
TGTGCCAGCAGACCAGACAGGGGTCGGCCCGGGGAGCTGTTTTTT
CASRPDRGRPGELFF
>TRBV6-5|NA|NA|TRBJ1-4
TGTGCCAGCAGACTCCGACTAATTGGTGAAAAACTGTTTTTT
CASRLRLIGEKLFF
>TRBV28|NA|TRBD1|TRBJ1-2
TGTGCCAGCAGTTACAGGGGGCAGAGAGTTGGCTACACCTTC
CASSYRGQRVGYTF
>TRBV7-2|NA|NA|TRBJ1-2
TGTGCCAGCAGCTTACGCAGGGTTGGAGGCTACACCTTC
CASSLRRVGGYTF
>TRBV5-6|NA|NA|TRBJ1-6
TGTGCCAGCAGCTTGGCCCCCAGGGGCTCTTATAATTCACCCCTCCACTTT
CASSLAPRGSYNSPLHF
>TRBV3-1/TRBV3-2|NA|TRBD1|TRBJ1-2
TGTGCCAGCAGCCTGGGGACAGAAGGCTATGGCTACACCTTC
CASSLGTEGYGYTF
>TRBV4-1|NA|NA|TRBJ1-6
TGCGCCAGCAGCCAAGGTGCCAACTCGAATAATTCACCCCTCCACTTT
CASSQGANSNNSPLHF
>TRBV6-2/TRBV6-3|few|NA|TRBJ1-2
TGTGCCAGCAGTTACTCCGGGAGCTACACCTTC
CASSYSGSYTF
>TRBV9|NA|TRBD2|TRBJ2-6
TGTGCCAGCAGCGAGGGACTAGCGGGTCGAAAAACCCTCTCTGGGGCCAACGTCCTGACTTTC
CASSEGLAGRKTLSGANVLTF
>TRBV27|NA|TRBD2|TRBJ2-3
TGTGCCAGCAGTCCCCAAGCGGGGAACACAGATACGCAGTATTTT
CASSPQAGNTDTQYF
>TRBV7-9|NA|NA|TRBJ2-3
TGTGCCAGCAGCTTTTCCAATATCCCCGGGGATACGCAGTATTTT
CASSFSNIPGDTQYF
>TRBV9|once|NA|TRBJ1-2
TGTGCCAGCAGCGTAGGGGGGGTAAGGAGTGGCTACACCTTC
CASSVGGVRSGYTF
>TRBV30|NA|NA|TRBJ1-5
TGTGCCTGGAGCGAGGGAGGCAATCAGCCCCAGCATTTT
CAWSEGGNQPQHF
>TRBV7-9|NA|NA|TRBJ1-2
TGTGCCAGCAGCTTAGCTGCAGGGGAGTATGGCTACACCTTC
CASSLAAGEYGYTF
>TRBV6-2/TRBV6-3|NA|TRBD1|TRBJ1-5
TGTGCCAGCAGTAACTACATACTTCGACAGGGGCAGCCCCAGCATTTT
CASSNYILRQGQPQHF
>TRBV2|NA|TRBD2|TRBJ2-5
TGTGCCAGCAGTGAATCGGGACTAGCGGGACCGGGGACCCAGTACTTC
CASSESGLAGPGTQYF
>TRBV11-2|NA|NA|TRBJ1-1
TGTGCCAGCAGCGAAGCAGGTCTTGGAGCTTTCTTT
CASSEAGLGAFF
>TRBV24-1|NA|TRBD1|TRBJ2-1
TGTGCCACCAGTCAGGGGGCCGGACAGGGACCTTACAATGAGCAGTTCTTC
CATSQGAGQGPYNEQFF
>TRBV5-1|NA|NA|TRBJ2-3
TGCGCCAGCAGCGCGGTGAACACAGATACGCAGTATTTT
CASSAVNTDTQYF
>TRBV5-6|few|NA|TRBJ2-7
TGTGCCAGCAGCCGGTACGAGTCCTACGAGCAGTACTTC
CASSRYESYEQYF
>TRBV4-3|NA|TRBD1|TRBJ1-2
TGCGCCAGCAGCCCCGGGACAGGGGCCGCCTATGGCTACACCTTC
CASSPGTGAAYGYTF
>TRBV18|NA|NA|TRBJ1-3
TGTGCCAGCGCCCCGGACAGTGGCTCTGGAAACACCATATATTTT
CASAPDSGSGNTIYF
>TRBV3-1/TRBV3-2|NA|TRBD2|TRBJ2-1
TGTGCCAGCAGCCAGTGGAGGAGCGGGAGGGGCTCCTACAATGAGCAGTTCTTC
CASSQWRSGRGSYNEQFF
>TRBV5-1|NA|NA|TRBJ2-7
TGCGCCAGCAGCGGGCTTAGCGGAACCTACGAGCAGTACTTC
CASSGLSGTYEQYF
>TRBV27|NA|NA|TRBJ2-7
TGTGCCAGCAGTTATGCAGGCTCCTACGAGCAGTACTTC
CASSYAGSYEQYF
>TRBV19|NA|TRBD1|TRBJ2-5
TGTGCCAGTAGTCTGGCCAGGGGGTTTCAGGAGACCCAGTACTTC
CASSLARGFQETQYF
>TRBV2|NA|TRBD1|TRBJ1-2
TGTGCCAGCAGTGCACAGGGGGTGTACTATGGCTACACCTTC
CASSAQGVYYGYTF
>TRBV5-1|few|NA|TRBJ1-6
TGCGCCAGCAGCCCAGGGTCAAGCTCCTATAATTCACCCCTCCACTTT
CASSPGSSSYNSPLHF
>TRBV10-3|NA|NA|TRBJ1-1
TGTGCCATCAGTGAGTCAGGGACATTACACGATGAAGCTTTCTTT
CAISESGTLHDEAFF
>TRBV7-9|NA|NA|TRBJ2-1
TGTGCCAGCAGCTTATCGGAGCACAATGAGCAGTTCTTC
CASSLSEHNEQFF
>TRBV6-5|NA|NA|TRBJ2-7
TGTGCCAGCAGTTACCAGGGTGATGGCGAGCAGTACTTC
CASSYQGDGEQYF
>TRBV14|NA|TRBD1|TRBJ2-5
TGTGCCAGCAGCCAGACAGGGGAAGAGACCCAGTACTTC
CASSQTGEETQYF
>TRBV3-1/TRBV3-2|NA|NA|TRBJ2-7
TGTGCCAGCAGCCAAGACCCCAGGGGGGCCTACGAGCAGTACTTC
CASSQDPRGAYEQYF
>TRBV9|NA|TRBD2|TRBJ2-5
TGTGCCAGCAGCGTAGCTATTAGCGGGGGGGCAGAGACCCAGTACTTC
CASSVAISGGAETQYF
>TRBV5-1|NA|NA|TRBJ2-7
TGCGCCAGCAGCTTGGACAGGGCTCGTGAGCAGTACTTC
CASSLDRAREQYF
>TRBV5-5|NA|NA|TRBJ1-1
TGTGCCAGCAGCTTACGGGCAGGGGTCGCTGAAGCTTTCTTT
CASSLRAGVAEAFF
>TRBV2|NA|NA|TRBJ1-4
TGTGCCAGCAGTGGCAGGACAGTAAATAATGAAAAACTGTTTTTT
CASSGRTVNNEKLFF
>TRBV19|NA|NA|TRBJ1-1
TGTGCCACCAGCGGGGGGGGCGCCCCCACTGAAGCTTTCTTT
CATSGGGAPTEAFF
>TRBV6-5|NA|NA|TRBJ2-2
TGTGCCAGCAGTTACGGACTTGGCGGGGAGCTGTTTTTT
CASSYGLGGELFF
>TRBV7-2|NA|TRBD1|TRBJ1-5
TGTGCCAGCAGCTTAGGGGGGGCAGGGGGACTCAATCAGCCCCAGCATTTT
CASSLGGAGGLNQPQHF
>TRBV19|NA|NA|TRBJ2-7
TGTGCCAGTAGTATTAACAGCGGTTACGAGCAGTACTTC
CASSINSGYEQYF
>TRBV11-2|NA|NA|TRBJ1-6
TGTGCCAGCAGCCCCCCGGGAAAGGCTTCACCCCTCCACTTT
CASSPPGKASPLHF
>TRBV13|few|TRBD1|TRBJ1-4
TGTGCCAGCAGCTTAGGGGTCCCCGGGACAGGGGGAGAAAAACTGTTTTTT
CASSLGVPGTGGEKLFF
>TRBV5-5|NA|NA|TRBJ1-4
TGTGCCAGCAGCTCCCTCACCGAGGGTGGGGAAAAACTGTTTTTT
CASSSLTEGGEKLFF
>TRBV28|NA|TRBD2|TRBJ2-1
TGTGCCAGCACGGAGCGGGGGGCCGGGTCCTACAATGAGCAGTTCTTC
CASTERGAGSYNEQFF
>TRBV4-3|NA|NA|TRBJ1-2
TGCGCCAGCAGCCAAGGGTGGCGGAGGCAGACCTCTAACTATGGCTACACCTTC
CASSQGWRRQTSNYGYTF
>TRBV29-1|NA|NA|TRBJ2-7
TGCAGCGTTGTCCGCGGATCCTACGAGCAGTACTTC
CSVVRGSYEQYF
>TRBV5-5|NA|NA|TRBJ1-1
TGTGCCAGCAGCTTATTCGGGGAGGACACTGAAGCTTTCTTT
CASSLFGEDTEAFF